Described below is a single T cell receptor beta chain sequence and its context. What it binds is not known. The entry originates in a study of cytomegalovirus exposure and HLA in healthy donors. The germline V gene has CDR1 SNHLY and CDR2 FYNNEI. The CDR3 totals 14 residues. V lost 5 bases, J lost 5 bases, and 4 bases stayed unmatched. Study results and caveats: Later analysis indicated greater clonal expansion among HLA-associated TCR beta chains than among equally common other chains. The Asian-associated ancestry cluster reportedly had fewer N-insertions than the approximately 670-donor mean in a later analysis.

This PCR relied on a set of 60 Vbeta primers and 13 Jbeta primers. Repertoires were generated with immunoSEQ multiplex PCR, while TCRdb's copy carries only in-frame clones and drops some. The sample consists of 100,000 to 150,000 clones, around three quarters of them appearing once. The material sequenced was PBMCs. The rearrangement uses TRBV2 and TRBJ2-7; TRBD1 agrees at 12 bases. The clonotype was recovered from a male donor in good health and CMV-seropositive. CDR3: CASSRDRGLNEQYF. The CDR3 DNA is TGTGCCAGCAGTCGGGACAGGGGGCTCAACGAGCAGTACTTC. Complete variable domain (other parts from reference TRBV2 and TRBJ2-7): EPEVTQTPSHQVTQMGQEVILRCVPISNHLYFYWYRQILGQKVEFLVSFYNNEISEKSEIFDDQFSVERPDGSNFTLKIRSTKLEDSAMYFCASSRDRGLNEQYFGPGTRLTVT.